The next 10 T cell receptor beta chains were all read from a single sample in a study of T cells in Graves' hyperthyroidism and ophthalmopathy. RNA transcripts provided the source from which TCR beta CDR3 regions were amplified. Primed by the HTBI set, a first-round RT-PCR was run on the TCR CDR3. From the multiplex PCR reads, TCRdb called clonotypes with MiXCR, one entry per CDR3 protein. The data show 360,000 or so distinct CDR3 sequences, over 15% seen once. Sequencing used blood. Receptors were obtained from a woman in her forties with Graves' ophthalmopathy.

Ten or more counts support this clonotype. The rearrangement links TRBV6-5 to TRBJ1-2; TRBD1 might be the D (6 bases). This CDR3 region has 16 residues. CDR1 is MNHEY, CDR2 SVGAGI, per germline. Trimming pared 2 bases from V and 8 bases from J, leaving 21 bases between. The CDR3 spells CASSYLEGHSIGGYTF. The CDR3 region has the DNA TGTGCCAGCAGTTACCTTGAGGGACACAGTATTGGGGGCTACACCTTC.

This clonotype was seen ten or more times. This chain links TRBV28 with TRBJ2-7; D is perhaps TRBD1 or TRBD2 (6 bases each). This CDR3 is built from 17 residues. V lost 2 bases to trimming and J lost 2 bases, with 19 bases between them. From germline, CDR1 is MDHEN and CDR2 SYDVKM. The CDR3: CASSLARFGGATYEQYF. The CDR3, as DNA: TGTGCCAGCAGTTTAGCCAGATTCGGGGGCGCAACCTACGAGCAGTACTTC.

DNA of the CDR3: TGTGCCAGCAGTCCCTGGGACGGGGGGCCCGGCTACACCTTC. As protein: CASSPWDGGPGYTF. The genes are TRBV6-1 and TRBJ1-2; D is perhaps TRBD1 (6 bases). Germline V lookup: CDR1 MNHNS, CDR2 SASEGT. The V and J ends lost 5 bases and 8 bases respectively, with 18 bases between them. The CDR3 is 14 amino acids.

This clonotype was seen ten or more times. V and J are TRBV28 and TRBJ1-1, with D possibly matching TRBD1 (6 bases). The CDR3 spans 14 residues. V lost 6 bases, J lost 5 bases, and 16 bases lay in between. In germline, CDR1 is MDHEN, CDR2 SYDVKM. CDR3 sequence (DNA): TGTGCCAGCAGGAAGCATGGGACAAATACTGAAGCTTTCTTT. It codes for CASRKHGTNTEAFF.

This clonotype was counted many times. The V gene is TRBV7-9, the J gene TRBJ1-3; D is ambiguous. The CDR3 contains 12 residues. Deletions cut 3 bases from V and 8 bases from J, with 8 bases between. Germline V gives CDR1 SEHNR, CDR2 FQNEAQ (reference sequence). The CDR3 DNA is TGTGCCAGCAGCTTCCGATCCGACACCATATATTTT. This sequence encodes CASSFRSDTIYF.

This clonotype was seen repeatedly, ten times or more. The chain recombines TRBV6-2 or TRBV6-3 with TRBJ2-5, with TRBD2 identical over 8 bases. With 5 bases clipped from V and 4 bases from J, the junction kept 15 bases outside the gene matches. Germline-derived CDR1 and CDR2 are MNHEY and SVGEGT. The CDR3 length is 17 residues. CDR3 sequence (DNA): TGTGCCAGCAGTCCTTCCGGGAGGGTGTATTCGGGAGAGACCCAGTACTTC. Translated: CASSPSGRVYSGETQYF.

Ten or more counts support this clonotype. The CDR3 sequence is CASSLDQHNTGELFF. The CDR3 region has the DNA TGTGCCAGCAGTCTCGACCAGCACAACACCGGGGAGCTGTTTTTT. The chain carries TRBV7-3 and TRBJ2-2; D gene uncertain. Between the trimmed V and J ends, which lost 6 bases and 2 bases, there was a span of 13 bases. There are 15 residues in the CDR3. Germline V CDR1 and CDR2: SGHTA, FQGTGA.

The gene calls are TRBV11-2 and TRBJ2-4; no firm D call. The CDR3 runs to 14 residues. The V gene lost 5 bases and the J gene lost 5 bases, with 13 bases spanning the gap. CDR1 is SGHAT, CDR2 FQNNGV, per germline. Written as DNA, the CDR3 is TGTGCCAGCAGCCCCGCGACGGTAGAAAACATTCAGTACTTC. This sequence encodes CASSPATVENIQYF.

The sample holds a few counts of this clonotype. The chain couples TRBV6-1 to TRBJ2-1; TRBD2 agrees at 8 bases. Germline loops: CDR1 MNHNS, CDR2 SASEGT. After removal of 5 bases from V and 7 bases from J, the junction contained 13 bases not matched to a gene. This CDR3 comprises 16 residues. The CDR3 loop is CASSLPSILAVNEQFF. The CDR3 region has the DNA TGTGCCAGCAGTCTTCCGTCAATACTAGCGGTGAATGAGCAGTTCTTC.

The sample holds many counts of this clonotype. The chain employs TRBV19 and TRBJ1-1; 9 bases are shared with TRBD1. CDR3 length: 18 residues. Trimming removed 3 bases from V and 1 base from J; junction bases left unmatched: 12. CDR1 LNHDA and CDR2 SQIVND come from the germline V gene (reference sequence). CDR3 bases: TGTGCCAGTAGTATCGGCACAGGGGGCCGTGTAGCGAACACTGAAGCTTTCTTT. This gives the protein CASSIGTGGRVANTEAFF.